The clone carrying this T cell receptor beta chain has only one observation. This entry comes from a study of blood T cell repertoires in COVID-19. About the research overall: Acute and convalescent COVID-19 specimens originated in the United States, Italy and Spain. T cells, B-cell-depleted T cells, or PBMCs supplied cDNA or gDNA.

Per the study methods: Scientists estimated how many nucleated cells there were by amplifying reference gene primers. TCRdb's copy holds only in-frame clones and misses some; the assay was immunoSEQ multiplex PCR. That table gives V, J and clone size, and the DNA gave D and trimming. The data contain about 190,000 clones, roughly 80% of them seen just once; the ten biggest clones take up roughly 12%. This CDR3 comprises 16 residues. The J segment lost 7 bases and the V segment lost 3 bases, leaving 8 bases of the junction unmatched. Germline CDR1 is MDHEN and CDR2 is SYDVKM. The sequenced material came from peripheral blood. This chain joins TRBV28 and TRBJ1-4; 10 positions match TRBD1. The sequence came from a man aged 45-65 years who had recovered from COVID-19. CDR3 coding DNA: TGTGCCAGCAGTTTGGGGACAGGGGACTGGTCTGAAAAACTGTTTTTT. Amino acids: CASSLGTGDWSEKLFF.